One T cell receptor (beta chain) is described in this entry. Its antigen is undetermined. This sample is part of a study of beta chain features in type 1 diabetes. Study-wide results and limits: Naive, central memory and Treg TCRB repertoires seemed to resemble each other more closely in patients than they did in healthy donors.

As every portion of the isolated RNA was reverse transcribed, the sequencing read expressed TCRB transcripts. Sequencing was performed with immunoSEQ multiplex PCR; in TCRdb, only in-frame clones are kept and a portion is missing. The sample records 350,000 or so clones, around 20% being singletons. Sampling consisted of one heparinised blood draw per donor, averaging around 110 mL. The sequence derives from a young woman in good health. Sequenced material: naive CD4+ T cells from blood.

CDR3 bases: TGTGCCAGCAGCTTAGACTCGAACCAAGAGACCCAGTACTTC. Its translation: CASSLDSNQETQYF. J is TRBJ2-5 and V is TRBV7-2; D uncertain. The germline CDR1 and CDR2 sequences are SGHTA and FQGNSA. Trimming took off 1 base at V and 0 bases at J, with 6 bases between the two ends. The length of the CDR3 is 14 residues.